Presented here are 30 T cell receptor beta chains from one specimen sequenced in a study of T cells in Graves' hyperthyroidism and ophthalmopathy. The source material, RNA transcripts, was used to amplify TCR beta CDR3 regions. The HTBI primer set was used in a first-round RT-PCR of the TCR CDR3. TCRdb passed the multiplex PCR reads through MiXCR, listing each CDR3 protein once. The sample shows 550,000 to 650,000 distinct CDR3 sequences, 14% of them seen only once. The sample consisted of blood. The receptors come from a woman between 40 and 55 years old with Graves' hyperthyroidism.

This clonotype has just a few counts. The chain uses TRBV12-3 or TRBV12-4 and TRBJ2-5, with D perhaps TRBD1 or TRBD2 (5 bases each). V gave up 4 bases and J gave up 2 bases, with 8 bases separating them. The CDR3 is 13 amino acids. The CDR3: CASSWDQQETQYF. DNA of the CDR3: TGTGCCAGCAGTTGGGACCAACAAGAGACCCAGTACTTC.

This clonotype was seen a few times. This sequence joins TRBV9 and TRBJ2-2; 7 bases align to TRBD2. The CDR3 is 14 amino acids. CDR1 is SGDLS and CDR2 is YYNGEE in the germline V gene. With V trimmed by 2 bases and J by 7 bases, 5 bases remained unmatched. The CDR3 coding sequence is TGTGCCAGCAGCGTTGCGGGAGATAACGGGGAGCTGTTTTTT. Translated, it gives CASSVAGDNGELFF.

This clonotype came up many times. The rearrangement uses TRBV3-1 and TRBJ2-7; 9 bases are a match to TRBD1. Looked up from germline, CDR1 is LGHDT and CDR2 is YNNKEL (reference sequence). The CDR3 loop spans 15 amino acids. Trimming took 2 bases from V and 3 from J; bases not matched to a gene: 5. CDR3 sequence reads: CASSQPGTGNYEQYF. As DNA, the CDR3 is TGTGCCAGCAGCCAACCCGGGACAGGGAACTACGAGCAGTACTTC.

This chain connects TRBV20-1 to TRBJ2-7; unclear D gene. The CDR3 is made up of 14 amino acids. Deletions cut 1 base from V and 2 bases from J, with 12 bases between. Looked up from germline, CDR1 is DFQATT and CDR2 is SNEGSKA (reference sequence). This chain's CDR3 is CSARVGSSTYEQYF. CDR3 in DNA: TGCAGTGCTAGAGTTGGGTCCAGCACCTACGAGCAGTACTTC.

In this sample, this clonotype turned up many times. The chain carries TRBV11-3 and TRBJ2-3; D is perhaps TRBD2 (5 bases). Between the trimmed V and J ends, which lost 2 bases and 1 base, there was a span of 7 bases. Germline V gene lookup returns CDR1 SGHNT and CDR2 YENEEA. CDR3 length: 14 residues. DNA for the CDR3: TGTGCCAGCAGCTTATTCGGGGGCACAGATACGCAGTATTTT. This gives the protein CASSLFGGTDTQYF.

This clonotype showed up many times. The genes are TRBV12-3 or TRBV12-4 and TRBJ2-2; 7 nucleotides line up with TRBD2. The CDR3 is made up of 14 amino acids. The ends lost 7 bases at V and 3 bases at J; junction bases unmatched: 5. The CDR3 reads CASTPGGDTGELFF. In DNA, the CDR3 is TGTGCCAGCACCCCTGGGGGGGACACCGGGGAGCTGTTTTTT.

This clonotype was counted at least ten times. The rearrangement uses TRBV2 and TRBJ1-1; D ambiguous. The CDR3 is 14 residues long. Looked up from germline, CDR1 is SNHLY and CDR2 is FYNNEI. Trimming left V 2 bases short and J 1 base short, with 8 bases between. CDR3 amino acids: CASSERQANTEAFF. The CDR3, as DNA: TGTGCCAGCAGTGAACGGCAGGCGAACACTGAAGCTTTCTTT.

This clonotype was found many times. This rearrangement joins TRBV2 to TRBJ2-1; TRBD2 agrees at 7 bases. Germline CDR1 reads SNHLY; CDR2 reads FYNNEI. The V gene end was trimmed by 3 bases and the J gene end by 3 bases; junction bases not matched to a gene: 5. CDR3 length equals 15 residues. The DNA for the CDR3 is TGTGCCAGCAGTGAGAGTAGCGGGCGCTACAATGAGCAGTTCTTC. Its translation: CASSESSGRYNEQFF.

The chain links TRBV19 to TRBJ1-5; D is unclear. Looked up from germline, CDR1 is LNHDA and CDR2 is SQIVND (reference sequence). This CDR3 comprises 15 residues. Trimming pared 6 bases from V and 4 bases from J, leaving 16 bases between. In nucleotides, the CDR3 is TGTGCCAGTAGCCTTATAAAGGGAGGGAATCAGCCCCAGCATTTT. Its protein product is CASSLIKGGNQPQHF.

This clonotype was picked up many times. This chain links TRBV3-1 with TRBJ1-5; D is uncertain. Trimming took off 0 bases at V and 5 bases at J, with 5 bases between the two ends. This CDR3 comprises 13 residues. Germline assignment: CDR1 LGHDT and CDR2 YNNKEL (reference sequence). CDR3 amino acids: CASSQERDQPQHF. CDR3 nucleotides: TGTGCCAGCAGCCAAGAAAGGGATCAGCCCCAGCATTTT.

The genes are TRBV5-1 and TRBJ2-1; 9 bases match TRBD2. This CDR3 is 17 amino acids long. Germline CDR1 SGHRS, CDR2 YFSETQ. After removal of 0 bases from V and 9 bases from J, the junction contained 13 bases not matched to a gene. The CDR3 sequence is CASSLGPGTSPSSEQFF. The CDR3 DNA reads TGCGCCAGCAGCTTGGGTCCCGGGACTAGCCCCTCCAGTGAGCAGTTCTTC.

V gene TRBV28 combines with J gene TRBJ1-2; TRBD1 aligns across 7 bases. In germline, CDR1 is MDHEN, CDR2 SYDVKM. V gave up 6 bases and J gave up 6 bases; unmatched junction bases: 10. The CDR3 covers 14 residues. This chain's CDR3 is CASSTGTAIHGYTF. DNA of the CDR3: TGTGCCAGCAGCACCGGGACAGCCATACATGGCTACACCTTC.

This clonotype was recorded at least ten times. V is TRBV12-3 or TRBV12-4 and J is TRBJ2-1, with 8 bases aligning to TRBD1. V lost 5 bases and J lost 4; bases outside the gene matches: 10. The CDR3 runs to 16 residues. CDR3 sequence: CASSIYGRGLYNEQFF. The CDR3 region has the DNA TGTGCCAGCAGTATCTACGGCAGGGGGCTATACAATGAGCAGTTCTTC.

This clonotype showed up many times. The chain joins TRBV9 to TRBJ2-3; possible D gene TRBD2, 6 bases. CDR1 and CDR2 (germline): SGDLS, YYNGEE. V was shortened by 3 bases and J by 6 bases, with 20 bases between the two germline ends. The CDR3 covers 16 residues. For the CDR3, the DNA is TGTGCCAGCAGCGCCGCGGACTACGGGAGAAGCGATACGCAGTATTTT. Translation: CASSAADYGRSDTQYF.

This clonotype was observed at least ten times. The J gene is TRBJ2-1, the V gene TRBV7-2, with 9 bases fitting TRBD1. The V gene's germline CDR1 is SGHTA and CDR2 FQGNSA. This CDR3 contains 16 residues. Unmatched junction bases numbered 6, after V lost 2 bases and J lost 4 bases. In nucleotides, the CDR3 is TGTGCCAGCAGCTTATTACGACAGGGGGTTTACAATGAGCAGTTCTTC. This codes for CASSLLRQGVYNEQFF.

In its sample, this clonotype was seen a few times. The rearrangement links TRBV19 to TRBJ2-1; D might be TRBD1 or TRBD2, each matching 5 bases. The length of the CDR3 is 17 residues. Trimming shortened V by 2 bases and J by 4 bases, and 18 bases separated the two germline ends. In germline, CDR1 is LNHDA, CDR2 SQIVND (reference sequence). CDR3 coding DNA: TGTGCCAGTAGTATATGGGCAGGGACCTCCTCATACAATGAGCAGTTCTTC. It yields the protein CASSIWAGTSSYNEQFF.

This clonotype occurred a few times. The chain links TRBV7-3 to TRBJ1-4; D uncertain. Deletions cut 2 bases from V and 2 bases from J, with 6 bases between. The CDR3 totals 14 residues. The germline gives CDR1 SGHTA, CDR2 FQGTGA. For the CDR3, the DNA is TGTGCCAGCAGCTTAGGGATGACTAATGAAAAACTGTTTTTT. This sequence encodes CASSLGMTNEKLFF. Full variable domain (missing parts from reference TRBV7-3 and TRBJ1-4): GAGVSQTPSNKVTEKGKYVELRCDPISGHTALYWYRQSLGQGPEFLIYFQGTGAADDSGLPNDRFFAVRPEGSVSTLKIQRTERGDSAVYLCASSLGMTNEKLFFGSGTQLSVL.

The chain is built from TRBV5-1 and TRBJ2-7; 9 nucleotides align to TRBD1. The CDR3 covers 15 residues. Germline V CDR1 and CDR2: SGHRS, YFSETQ. V was clipped by 4 bases and J by 2 bases; unmatched bases: 7. CDR3: CASSEGQGWTYEQYF. DNA of the CDR3: TGCGCCAGCAGCGAGGGACAGGGTTGGACCTACGAGCAGTACTTC.

This clonotype has a count of ten or more. One end of the junction does not line up with germline, which may come from a read error. J is TRBJ2-1 and V is TRBV5-1, with TRBD1 matching 8 bases. Germline V lookup: CDR1 SGHRS, CDR2 YFSETQ. CDR3 length: 15 residues. The chain's CDR3 is CASSLGQGIYNEQFF. The CDR3, as DNA: TGTGCCAGCAGCTTAGGACAGGGAATCTACAATGAGCAGTTCTTC.

This clonotype was detected only a few times. The chain recombines TRBV10-3 with TRBJ1-6, with D perhaps matching TRBD1 (5 bases). Trimming cost V 5 bases and J 9 bases, with 17 bases left between them. Per germline, CDR1 ENHRY and CDR2 SYGVKD. This CDR3 contains 15 residues. DNA for the CDR3: TGTGCCATCAGTAGCCCGGGCCGGGGGGGTTCACCCCTCCACTTT. Translating gives CAISSPGRGGSPLHF.

This clonotype showed up many times. CDR3: CASSLVSGRAPYNEQFF. DNA for the CDR3: TGCGCCAGCAGCTTGGTTAGCGGGAGGGCCCCCTACAATGAGCAGTTCTTC. This sequence joins TRBV5-1 and TRBJ2-1; 11 bases fit TRBD2. Germline V CDR1 and CDR2: SGHRS, YFSETQ. V was clipped by 0 bases and J by 2 bases; unmatched bases: 4. This CDR3 is 17 amino acids long.

V and J are TRBV20-1 and TRBJ2-7; TRBD2 matches 7 bases. V was pared by 8 bases and J by 4 bases, with 20 bases of the junction left unmatched. This CDR3 region has 16 residues. The germline CDR1 and CDR2 sequences are DFQATT and SNEGSKA (reference sequence). CDR3 region: CSSRGETQTGRYEQYF. CDR3 DNA: TGCAGTTCCCGGGGGGAGACGCAAACCGGCCGGTACGAGCAGTACTTC.

This clonotype has ten or more counts. V gene TRBV11-1 combines with J gene TRBJ1-1; weak D call: TRBD1 (6 bases). The germline V gene encodes CDR1 SGHAT and CDR2 FQDESV (reference sequence). The CDR3 has 15 amino acids. Trimming pared 0 bases from V and 5 bases from J, leaving 13 bases between. DNA of the CDR3: TGTGCCAGCAGCTTAGCCTTTACAGGGAGTACTGAAGCTTTCTTT. This gives the protein CASSLAFTGSTEAFF.

V is TRBV19 and J is TRBJ2-1; a weak D match, TRBD2 (5 bases). Per germline, CDR1 LNHDA and CDR2 SQIVND (reference sequence). The CDR3 contains 13 residues. The V end lost 3 bases, the J end lost 4 bases, and 7 bases lay between the germline ends. CDR3 nucleotide sequence: TGTGCCAGTAGTATCGAGGGATACAATGAGCAGTTCTTC. Its translation: CASSIEGYNEQFF.

This clonotype was counted many times. This chain uses TRBV28 with TRBJ2-7, with D perhaps matching TRBD1 or TRBD2 (5 bases each). Germline CDR1 MDHEN, CDR2 SYDVKM. This CDR3 is built from 12 residues. V lost 7 bases and J lost 3, with 10 bases in between. The CDR3 nucleotides are TGTGCCAGCACGCCTGGGGGCTACGAGCAGTACTTC. It yields the protein CASTPGGYEQYF.

This clonotype has ten or more counts. This rearrangement joins TRBV7-2 to TRBJ2-7, with 8 bases matching TRBD2. Trimming at V came to 5 bases and at J to 2 bases, leaving 14 bases not matched to a gene. Germline V gene lookup returns CDR1 SGHTA and CDR2 FQGNSA. The CDR3 length is 17 residues. The CDR3 DNA reads TGTGCCAGCAGCCTCAGGGAGATAGCGGGATTCCCCTACGAGCAGTACTTC. Protein product: CASSLREIAGFPYEQYF.

Ten or more counts support this clonotype. The chain joins TRBV30 to TRBJ1-1; no clear D. V gave up 1 base and J gave up 4 bases, with 13 bases separating them. The length of the CDR3 is 14 residues. Germline V gene sequence: CDR1 GTSNPN, CDR2 SVGIG (reference sequence). The CDR3 spells CAWSARSASTEAFF. The CDR3 DNA sequence: TGTGCCTGGAGTGCGCGGTCCGCGTCCACTGAAGCTTTCTTT.

Ten or more counts support this clonotype. The chain employs TRBV2 and TRBJ2-5, with D maybe TRBD2 (5 bases). There are 12 residues in the CDR3. V gave up 7 bases and J gave up 4 bases, with 10 bases separating them. Germline lookup yields CDR1 SNHLY and CDR2 FYNNEI. The CDR3 DNA sequence: TGTGCCAGCACGTGGAGGCGAGAGACCCAGTACTTC. Its protein is CASTWRRETQYF.

This clonotype was found many times. J is TRBJ2-1 and V is TRBV20-1, with D perhaps matching TRBD2 (5 bases). The CDR3 is 13 amino acids. Trimming stripped 7 bases from V and 7 bases from J, with 17 bases between. Germline V gene sequence: CDR1 DFQATT, CDR2 SNEGSKA (reference sequence). As DNA, the CDR3 is TGCAGTGTACCCGGACTCCCCGGGAATGAGCAGTTCTTC. Its protein product is CSVPGLPGNEQFF.

This clonotype was seen ten or more times. The chain is built from TRBV18 and TRBJ1-4; no reliable D call. V lost 5 bases to trimming and J lost 6 bases, with 10 bases between them. Germline V gene sequence: CDR1 KGHSH, CDR2 LQKENI. The CDR3 has 13 amino acids. The CDR3 DNA is TGTGCCAGCTCATTTATGCGGGATGAAAAACTGTTTTTT. This gives the protein CASSFMRDEKLFF.